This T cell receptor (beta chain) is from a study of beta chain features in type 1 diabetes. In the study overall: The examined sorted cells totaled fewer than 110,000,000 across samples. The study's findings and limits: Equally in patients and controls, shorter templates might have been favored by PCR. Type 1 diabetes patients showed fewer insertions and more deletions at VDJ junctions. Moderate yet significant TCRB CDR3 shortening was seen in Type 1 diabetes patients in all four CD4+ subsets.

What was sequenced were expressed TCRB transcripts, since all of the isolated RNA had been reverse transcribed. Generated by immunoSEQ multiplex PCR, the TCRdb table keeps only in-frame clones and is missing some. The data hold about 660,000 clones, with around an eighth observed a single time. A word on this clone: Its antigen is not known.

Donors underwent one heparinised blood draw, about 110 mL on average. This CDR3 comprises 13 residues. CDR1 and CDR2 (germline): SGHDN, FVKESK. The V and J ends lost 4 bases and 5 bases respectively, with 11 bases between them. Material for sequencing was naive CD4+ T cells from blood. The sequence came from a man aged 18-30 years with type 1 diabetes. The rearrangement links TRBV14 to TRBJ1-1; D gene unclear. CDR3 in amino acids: CASSRFARTEAFF. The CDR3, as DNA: TGTGCCAGCAGCCGATTTGCACGGACTGAAGCTTTCTTT.